This entry lists 16 T cell receptor beta chains sequenced from one sample in a study of identical twins. TCRdb fed the 5' RACE reads into MiXCR, producing one record per CDR3 protein. This table holds hundreds of thousands of distinct CDR3 sequences, 9% to 15% found once. These same data were also listed under a study on yellow fever vaccine responses in identical twins.

Sequencing input: CD8+ T cells sorted from blood. The source is a young woman in good health.

The chain combines TRBV27 with TRBJ2-1; perhaps TRBD2 as D (5 bases). The CDR3 contains 15 residues. Germline V gene data show CDR1 as MNHEY and CDR2 as SMNVEV (reference sequence). Trimming took off 2 bases at V and 4 bases at J, with 12 bases between the two ends. CDR3 in DNA: TGTGCCAGCAGTTTACGGCGGGTCGATTACAATGAGCAGTTCTTC. This translates into CASSLRRVDYNEQFF.

This clonotype was found many times. V gene TRBV6-1 combines with J gene TRBJ2-7; D remains ambiguous. Germline assignment: CDR1 MNHNS and CDR2 SASEGT. The CDR3 loop spans 15 amino acids. Deletions cut 6 bases from V and 4 bases from J, with 19 bases between. The CDR3 protein is CASRKRRIRDYEQYV. The DNA of the CDR3 is TGTGCCAGCAGAAAAAGGCGCATCCGAGATTACGAGCAGTACGTC.

This clonotype appeared a few times. This chain connects TRBV20-1 to TRBJ2-5; 8 bases agree with TRBD2. Germline V lookup: CDR1 DFQATT, CDR2 SNEGSKA (reference sequence). The CDR3 sequence is 14 residues long. With 6 bases clipped from V and 4 bases from J, the junction kept 10 bases outside the gene matches. CDR3 sequence (DNA): TGCAGTGCGGGCGAGGGGCGGGAGGTAGAGACCCAGTACTTC. Its protein is CSAGEGREVETQYF.

This clonotype showed up just once. This chain connects TRBV6-1 to TRBJ2-3; D may be TRBD2 (7 bases). V lost 7 bases to trimming and J lost 9 bases, with 26 bases between them. The CDR3 consists of 16 residues. Germline V gives CDR1 MNHNS, CDR2 SASEGT. CDR3 region: CASTNEPAGAGGTQYF. The CDR3 bases are TGTGCCAGCACCAACGAACCCGCGGGGGCTGGAGGGACGCAGTATTTT.

V and J are TRBV24-1 and TRBJ2-3; D not resolved. Trimming took off 4 bases at V and 2 bases at J, with 12 bases between the two ends. Germline V CDR1 and CDR2: KGHDR, SFDVKD. This CDR3 is 15 amino acids long. The CDR3 sequence: CATSEWPSLTDTQYF. Written as DNA, the CDR3 is TGTGCCACCAGTGAGTGGCCCTCTCTCACAGATACGCAGTATTTT.

The rearrangement joins TRBV6-5 to TRBJ2-2; D might be TRBD2 (6 bases). The CDR3 contains 14 residues. V shed 0 bases and J shed 6 bases, with 8 bases lying between them. Germline V gives CDR1 MNHEY, CDR2 SVGAGI. The CDR3 reads CASSYSRGPGELFF. As DNA, the CDR3 is TGTGCCAGCAGTTACTCGCGGGGACCCGGGGAGCTGTTTTTT.

This clonotype was observed many times. This chain links TRBV6-2 or TRBV6-3 with TRBJ2-7, with 9 bases fitting TRBD2. CDR1 and CDR2 (germline): MNHEY, SVGEGT. The CDR3 totals 15 residues. The J segment lost 5 bases and the V segment lost 5 bases, leaving 10 bases of the junction unmatched. CDR3: CASSQLGTSYDEQYF. The CDR3 DNA sequence: TGTGCCAGCAGTCAACTCGGGACTAGCTACGACGAGCAGTACTTC.

In its sample, this clonotype was seen a few times. V gene TRBV4-2 combines with J gene TRBJ2-3; D gene uncertain. Per the germline V gene, CDR1 is LGHNA and CDR2 is YNFKEQ. Trimming stripped 1 base from V and 4 bases from J, with 9 bases between. The CDR3 extends over 14 amino acids. The DNA for the CDR3 is TGTGCCAGCAGCCAAGTTTTTTTCGCAGATACGCAGTATTTT. Translated: CASSQVFFADTQYF.

The chain links TRBV13 to TRBJ2-7; D is unresolved. The CDR3 length is 12 residues. Trimming took off 6 bases at V and 7 bases at J, with 13 bases between the two ends. The germline V gene encodes CDR1 PRHDT and CDR2 FYEKMQ (reference sequence). The CDR3 sequence is CASSLIMGEQYF. CDR3 DNA sequence: TGTGCCAGCAGTTTAATAATGGGGGAGCAGTACTTC.

This clonotype showed up just a few times. A read error may produce the germline difference seen at one junction end. V gene TRBV10-3 combines with J gene TRBJ1-5; possible D gene TRBD1, 5 bases. This CDR3 has 15 residues. Germline V gene data show CDR1 as ENHRY and CDR2 as SYGVKD. The CDR3 nucleotides are TGTGCCATCAGGGAGTCCGGGGGGAGCAATCAGCCCCAGCATTTT. This translates into CAIRESGGSNQPQHF.

The V gene is TRBV5-1, the J gene TRBJ2-1; 16 bases agree with TRBD2. The V gene end was trimmed by 2 bases and the J gene end by 7 bases; junction bases not matched to a gene: 9. Per germline, CDR1 SGHRS and CDR2 YFSETQ. This CDR3 has 18 amino acids. CDR3 DNA sequence: TGCGCCAGCAGCTTTGGGACTAGCGGGGGGGAGTTTGGGAATGAGCAGTTCTTC. Its translation is CASSFGTSGGEFGNEQFF.

There are many counts of this clonotype. The chain combines TRBV2 with TRBJ2-2, with D unresolved. Germline assignment: CDR1 SNHLY and CDR2 FYNNEI. The CDR3 is made up of 15 amino acids. Trimming stripped 4 bases from V and 1 base from J, with 10 bases between. The CDR3 DNA follows: TGTGCCAGCAGTGGGATTTCCGAGAACACCGGGGAGCTGTTTTTT. Translation: CASSGISENTGELFF.

The V call is TRBV15, the J call TRBJ2-4; TRBD2 matches 12 bases. The V and J ends lost 0 bases and 6 bases, in that order; junction bases with no gene match: 9. This CDR3 has 18 residues. CDR1 and CDR2 (germline): LNHNV, YYDKDF (reference sequence). The CDR3 DNA follows: TGTGCCACCAGCAGAGATCCACTAGCGGGAGGAGGAGGAAACATTCAGTACTTC. Translating gives CATSRDPLAGGGGNIQYF.

This clonotype was observed at least ten times. The chain is built from TRBV28 and TRBJ1-1; D unresolved. The CDR3 loop spans 12 amino acids. V lost 3 bases and J 4 bases, leaving 6 bases between the germline ends. Germline loops: CDR1 MDHEN, CDR2 SYDVKM. Written as DNA, the CDR3 is TGTGCCAGCAGTTTTGGGTCCACTGAAGCTTTCTTT. Amino acids: CASSFGSTEAFF.

There are a few counts of this clonotype. The V and J genes are TRBV25-1 and TRBJ2-1, with D hard to call. CDR1 and CDR2 (germline): MGHDK, SYGVNS. Trimming removed 4 bases from V and 2 bases from J, with 3 bases in between. The CDR3 is 12 amino acids. The CDR3 spells CASSGPYNEQFF. In DNA, the CDR3 is TGTGCCAGCAGTGGTCCCTACAATGAGCAGTTCTTC.

This clonotype was counted a few times. The rearrangement uses TRBV9 and TRBJ2-7; 7 bases line up with TRBD2. The CDR3 length is 14 residues. The V gene end was trimmed by 0 bases and the J gene end by 6 bases; junction bases not matched to a gene: 6. In germline, CDR1 is SGDLS, CDR2 YYNGEE. In DNA form, the CDR3 reads TGTGCCAGCAGCGTAGCTACGTGGGGGGGCGAGCAGTACTTC. Translation: CASSVATWGGEQYF.